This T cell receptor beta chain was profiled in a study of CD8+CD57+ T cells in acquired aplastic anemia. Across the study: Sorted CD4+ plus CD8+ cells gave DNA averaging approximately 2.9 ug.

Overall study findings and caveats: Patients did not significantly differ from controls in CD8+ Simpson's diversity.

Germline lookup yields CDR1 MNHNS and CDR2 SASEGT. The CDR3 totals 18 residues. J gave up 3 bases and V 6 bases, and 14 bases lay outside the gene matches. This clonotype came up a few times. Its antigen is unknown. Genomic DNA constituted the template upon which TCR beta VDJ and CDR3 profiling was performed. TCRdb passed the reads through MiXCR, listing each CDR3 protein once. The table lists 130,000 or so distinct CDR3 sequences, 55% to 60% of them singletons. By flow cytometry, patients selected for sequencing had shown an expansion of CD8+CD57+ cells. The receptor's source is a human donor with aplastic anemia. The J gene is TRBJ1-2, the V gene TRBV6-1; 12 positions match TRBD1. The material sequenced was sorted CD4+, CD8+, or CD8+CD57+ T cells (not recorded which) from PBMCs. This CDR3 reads CASRQLILGTGGDYGYTF. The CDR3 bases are TGTGCCAGCAGACAACTAATATTAGGGACAGGGGGCGACTATGGCTACACCTTC.